This paragraph reports one T cell receptor beta chain. Here immunoSEQ multiplex PCR was the method, and the copy in TCRdb shows in-frame clones only, minus some. The data contain approximately 120,000 clones, around three quarters of them singletons. The sample is drawn from a study of blood T cell repertoires in COVID-19. The sample consisted of peripheral blood. This receptor was identified in a human donor in a cohort sampled during active COVID-19.

CDR3 in amino acids: CASSQESPSLQVHNGYTF. The CDR3 DNA follows: TGTGCCAGCAGCCAAGAATCGCCGTCGCTACAGGTGCATAATGGCTACACCTTC. The V call is TRBV3-1 (or the pseudogene TRBV3-2), the J call TRBJ1-2, with a tentative D call TRBD1 (5 bases). Trimming took 0 bases from V and 6 from J, leaving 23 bases between them. The germline V gene encodes CDR1 LGHDT and CDR2 YNNKEL (reference sequence). The CDR3 sequence is 18 residues long.